One and the same sample provided the 27 T cell receptor beta chains below, sequenced in a study of cytomegalovirus exposure and HLA in healthy donors. PCR used 60 Vbeta primers and 13 Jbeta primers. The assay was immunoSEQ multiplex PCR, and TCRdb's table has in-frame clones only and misses some. Of some 120,000 clones listed, about 73% are singletons. Sequencing used PBMCs. The receptors stem from a woman aged 45-60 years in good health and CMV-seropositive.

This chain links TRBV7-9 with TRBJ2-1; D gene unclear. Germline CDR1 is SEHNR and CDR2 is FQNEAQ (reference sequence). Trimming took off 2 bases at V and 7 bases at J, with 15 bases between the two ends. This CDR3 region has 15 residues. CDR3 amino acids: CASSLYGRPVNEQFF. The CDR3 nucleotides are TGTGCCAGCAGCTTATATGGCAGGCCGGTAAATGAGCAGTTCTTC.

This chain links TRBV14 with TRBJ1-2; D is undetermined. The CDR3 spans 15 residues. V was cut by 0 bases and J by 5 bases, with 13 bases left in between. Looked up from germline, CDR1 is SGHDN and CDR2 is FVKESK. CDR3 protein: CASSQDRRGWYGYTF. The CDR3 nucleotides read TGTGCCAGCAGCCAAGATCGTAGAGGGTGGTATGGCTACACCTTC.

The V gene is TRBV7-9, the J gene TRBJ1-5; 7 bases are a match to TRBD1. The CDR3 consists of 13 residues. Losses at the gene ends were 2 bases for V and 6 bases for J; bases not matched to a gene: 1. Germline V CDR1 and CDR2: SEHNR, FQNEAQ (reference sequence). CDR3 sequence reads: CASSLTGAQPQHF. The CDR3 nucleotides are TGTGCCAGCAGCTTAACAGGGGCTCAGCCCCAGCATTTT.

This chain joins TRBV30 and TRBJ1-6; maybe TRBD1 (5 bases). Germline CDR1 and CDR2: GTSNPN and SVGIG (reference sequence). The CDR3 loop spans 13 amino acids. Deletions cut 2 bases from V and 6 bases from J, with 8 bases between. DNA for the CDR3: TGTGCCTGGAGTACAGACAGTAATTCACCCCTCCACTTT. Residues: CAWSTDSNSPLHF.

The rearrangement uses TRBV11-2 and TRBJ2-7; no clear D gene. Germline CDR1 SGHAT, CDR2 FQNNGV. V shed 10 bases and J shed 3 bases, with 16 bases lying between them. CDR3 length equals 13 residues. Here the CDR3 reads CATTIPQFYEQYF. CDR3 sequence (DNA): TGTGCCACCACAATCCCACAGTTCTACGAGCAGTACTTC. Combining the CDR3 with reference TRBV11-2 and TRBJ2-7 gives the whole variable domain EAGVAQSPRYKIIEKRQSVAFWCNPISGHATLYWYQQILGQGPKLLIQFQNNGVVDDSQLPKDRFSAERLKGVDSTLKIQPAKLEDSAVYLCATTIPQFYEQYFGPGTRLTVT.

The chain links TRBV6-5 to TRBJ2-2, with 7 bases fitting TRBD1. Germline values: CDR1 MNHEY, CDR2 SVGAGI. The CDR3 runs to 14 residues. With V trimmed by 8 bases and J by 2 bases, 5 bases remained unmatched. The CDR3 DNA reads TGTGCCAGCCTCGACAGGGTAAACACCGGGGAGCTGTTTTTT. Residues: CASLDRVNTGELFF.

J is TRBJ1-1 and V is TRBV6-1, with 7 bases lining up with TRBD1. This CDR3 has 14 residues. V lost 4 bases, J lost 1 base, and 3 bases stayed unmatched. From germline, CDR1 is MNHNS and CDR2 SASEGT. This CDR3 reads CASSARQGNTEAFF. DNA of the CDR3: TGTGCCAGCAGTGCCCGACAGGGGAACACTGAAGCTTTCTTT.

The sample holds a few counts of this clone. This chain uses TRBV6-1 with TRBJ1-5, with TRBD1 identical over 7 bases. V was clipped by 4 bases and J by 0 bases; unmatched bases: 3. Germline assignment: CDR1 MNHNS and CDR2 SASEGT. This CDR3 spans 15 amino acids. CDR3 in amino acids: CASSVTGFSNQPQHF. As DNA, the CDR3 is TGTGCCAGCAGTGTGACAGGGTTTAGCAATCAGCCCCAGCATTTT.

The rearrangement joins TRBV10-2 to TRBJ2-7; TRBD1 agrees at 10 bases. The CDR3 has 16 residues. With V trimmed by 4 bases and J by 7 bases, 13 bases remained unmatched. Germline loops: CDR1 WSHSY, CDR2 SAAADI. The CDR3 nucleotides are TGCGCCAGCAGTGGTCGCCAGGGACAGGGGTTGGGGGAGCAGTACTTC. This gives the protein CASSGRQGQGLGEQYF.

The rearrangement uses TRBV6-6 and TRBJ2-1, with D possibly TRBD1 on 7 matching bases. CDR1 MNHNY and CDR2 SVGAGI come from the germline V gene (reference sequence). This CDR3 has 14 amino acids. Trimming pared 11 bases from V and 2 bases from J, leaving 16 bases between. CDR3 sequence: CAAGRQGAYNEQFF. CDR3 DNA: TGTGCCGCGGGGCGGCAGGGGGCCTACAATGAGCAGTTCTTC.

The chain employs TRBV5-4 and TRBJ2-4; D not resolved. The germline V and J ends were trimmed by 3 bases and 1 base, with 14 bases remaining between them. The length of the CDR3 is 16 residues. Germline loops: CDR1 SGHNT, CDR2 YYREEE (reference sequence). The CDR3 DNA reads TGTGCCAGCAGCTATACTGAGTCTGTCGCCAAAAACATTCAGTACTTC. Amino acid sequence: CASSYTESVAKNIQYF.

V usage is TRBV29-1 and J usage is TRBJ2-2, with 10 positions matching TRBD2. Looked up from germline, CDR1 is SQVTM and CDR2 is ANQGSEA. J gave up 2 bases and V 2 bases, and 2 bases lay outside the gene matches. This CDR3 contains 15 residues. The DNA for the CDR3 is TGCAGCGTTGAAAGGACTAGCGGCAACACCGGGGAGCTGTTTTTT. Translating gives CSVERTSGNTGELFF.

This chain connects TRBV5-1 to TRBJ1-3; 7 bases line up with TRBD1. CDR1 SGHRS and CDR2 YFSETQ come from the germline V gene. The junction had 8 bases not matched to a gene; V was cut back by 0 bases and J by 2 bases. This CDR3 is 17 amino acids long. The chain's CDR3 is CASSLGGTDGAGNTIYF. CDR3 in DNA: TGCGCCAGCAGCTTGGGAGGGACAGACGGGGCTGGAAACACCATATATTTT. The complete variable domain, with remaining parts taken from reference TRBV5-1 and TRBJ1-3, reads KAGVTQTPRYLIKTRGQQVTLSCSPISGHRSVSWYQQTPGQGLQFLFEYFSETQRNKGNFPGRFSGRQFSNSRSEMNVSTLELGDSALYLCASSLGGTDGAGNTIYFGEGSWLTVV.

This clone occurred once. The chain recombines TRBV23-1 with TRBJ1-6; D remains unclear. TRBV23-1 is noted as an ORF with a role that remains uncertain. The CDR3 is 20 residues long. Between the trimmed V and J ends, which lost 3 bases and 0 bases, there was a span of 21 bases. Written as DNA, the CDR3 is TGCGCCAGCAGTCACAATGGTAACGGTCTATCGCGCTCCTATAATTCACCCCTCCACTTT. Encoded protein: CASSHNGNGLSRSYNSPLHF.

The chain is built from TRBV25-1 and TRBJ2-1; 9 bases fit TRBD2. This CDR3 spans 15 amino acids. Per the germline V gene, CDR1 is MGHDK and CDR2 is SYGVNS. J gave up 4 bases and V 2 bases, and 3 bases lay outside the gene matches. The CDR3 nucleotides are TGTGCCAGCAGTGAAGGCGGGGGGGCTTACAATGAGCAGTTCTTC. Its translation is CASSEGGGAYNEQFF.

V gene TRBV6-5 combines with J gene TRBJ1-2; D unclear. CDR3 length: 12 amino acids. Trimming took 5 bases from V and 1 from J, leaving 5 bases between them. The germline gives CDR1 MNHEY, CDR2 SVGAGI. The CDR3 spells CASSRDNYGYTF. The CDR3 DNA reads as TGTGCCAGCAGTAGAGATAACTATGGCTACACCTTC.

The chain has TRBV15 and TRBJ1-2; TRBD1 matches at 8 bases. This CDR3 is built from 16 residues. Germline V lookup: CDR1 LNHNV, CDR2 YYDKDF (reference sequence). V lost 0 bases, J lost 2 bases, and 5 bases stayed unmatched. This CDR3 is CATSRDTRTGNYGYTF. The CDR3 DNA reads as TGTGCCACCAGCAGAGATACCCGGACAGGGAACTATGGCTACACCTTC.

V gene TRBV7-6 combines with J gene TRBJ1-1; no clear D. V was clipped by 6 bases and J by 1 base, with 15 bases between them. Per germline, CDR1 SGHVS and CDR2 FNYEAQ. This CDR3 has 15 amino acids. CDR3 nucleotide sequence: TGTGCCAGCAGTCTTAGGGTCGGGGAGAACACTGAAGCTTTCTTT. Encoded protein: CASSLRVGENTEAFF.

J is TRBJ1-1 and V is TRBV9; no firm D call. Germline CDR1 reads SGDLS; CDR2 reads YYNGEE. This CDR3 region has 15 residues. V dropped 1 base and J dropped 4 bases, with 14 bases sitting between them. CDR3 amino acids: CASSVSGLGSTEAFF. In nucleotides, the CDR3 is TGTGCCAGCAGCGTATCAGGCCTCGGGAGCACTGAAGCTTTCTTT. Using reference TRBV9 and TRBJ1-1 for the parts outside the CDR3, the full variable domain is DSGVTQTPKHLITATGQRVTLRCSPRSGDLSVYWYQQSLDQGLQFLIQYYNGEERAKGNILERFSAQQFPDLHSELNLSSLELGDSALYFCASSVSGLGSTEAFFGQGTRLTVV.

The rearrangement links TRBV5-4 to TRBJ2-6; TRBD2 aligns across 14 bases. The J call is doubtful: the DNA matches TRBJ2-1 better. The germline gives CDR1 SGHNT, CDR2 YYREEE (reference sequence). CDR3 length equals 16 residues. The CDR3 sequence is CASSLRTSGGSNEQFF. The DNA of the CDR3 is TGTGCCAGCAGCCTCCGGACTAGCGGGGGGTCGAATGAGCAGTTCTTC.

This chain connects TRBV19 to TRBJ1-5; maybe TRBD1 (5 bases). Germline CDR1 LNHDA, CDR2 SQIVND (reference sequence). This CDR3 is 14 amino acids long. V lost 2 bases and J lost 5, with 10 bases in between. The CDR3 coding sequence is TGTGCCAGTAGTATACCCAGGGAAGATCAGCCCCAGCATTTT. Protein product: CASSIPREDQPQHF. The whole variable domain, remainder taken from reference TRBV19 and TRBJ1-5, is DGGITQSPKYLFRKEGQNVTLSCEQNLNHDAMYWYRQDPGQGLRLIYYSQIVNDFQKGDIAEGYSVSREKKESFPLTVTSAQKNPTAFYLCASSIPREDQPQHFGDGTRLSIL.

This rearrangement joins TRBV10-2 to TRBJ2-7, with TRBD2 as a possible D gene (6 bases). Trimming cost V 5 bases and J 2 bases, with 13 bases left between them. The CDR3 runs 14 residues. Per germline, CDR1 WSHSY and CDR2 SAAADI. CDR3: CASSSAGGTYEQYF. The CDR3 coding sequence is TGCGCCAGCAGTTCTGCCGGCGGGACCTACGAGCAGTACTTC.

This clone came up a few times. V usage is TRBV6-6 and J usage is TRBJ2-7; D might be TRBD2 (7 bases). V was trimmed by 7 bases and J by 1 base, leaving 14 bases between them. Germline V gene data show CDR1 as MNHNY and CDR2 as SVGAGI (reference sequence). The CDR3 runs to 14 residues. The CDR3 spells CASTLGGGSYEQYF. The CDR3 DNA is TGTGCCAGCACCCTAGGGGGGGGGTCCTACGAGCAGTACTTC.

This sequence joins TRBV5-4 and TRBJ2-1, with 8 bases matching TRBD2. Germline V lookup: CDR1 SGHNT, CDR2 YYREEE (reference sequence). The ends lost 6 bases at V and 4 bases at J; junction bases unmatched: 6. CDR3 length equals 14 residues. CDR3 in amino acids: CASNGGGTYNEQFF. The CDR3 DNA reads TGTGCCAGCAATGGCGGGGGGACTTACAATGAGCAGTTCTTC. The whole variable domain, remainder taken from reference TRBV5-4 and TRBJ2-1, is ETGVTQSPTHLIKTRGQQVTLRCSSQSGHNTVSWYQQALGQGPQFIFQYYREEENGRGNFPPRFSGLQFPNYSSELNVNALELDDSALYLCASNGGGTYNEQFFGPGTRLTVL.

J is TRBJ2-7 and V is TRBV29-1; TRBD1 might be the D (5 bases). CDR3 size: 14 residues. CDR1 and CDR2 from the germline V gene are SQVTM and ANQGSEA. Trimming took 1 base from V and 0 from J, leaving 10 bases between them. CDR3 residues: CSVEGADSSYEQYF. The CDR3 bases are TGCAGCGTTGAAGGGGCTGACAGCTCCTACGAGCAGTACTTC.

The chain links TRBV28 to TRBJ1-5; D uncertain. Trimming shortened V by 3 bases and J by 10 bases, and 7 bases separated the two germline ends. Looked up from germline, CDR1 is MDHEN and CDR2 is SYDVKM. This CDR3 has 11 amino acids. This CDR3 is CASSFSPPQHF. The CDR3 coding sequence is TGTGCCAGCAGTTTTAGTCCCCCCCAGCATTTT.

This chain joins TRBV5-1 and TRBJ2-4; the D gene is possibly TRBD2 (6 bases). The CDR3 is 13 residues long. The V and J ends lost 2 bases and 7 bases respectively, with 10 bases between them. CDR1 is SGHRS, CDR2 YFSETQ, per germline. The CDR3 sequence: CASSFLRGNIQYF. In nucleotides, the CDR3 is TGCGCCAGCAGCTTTCTTCGGGGGAACATTCAGTACTTC.